The clone carrying this TCR beta chain was seen a handful of times. The data belong to a study of radiotherapy plus CTLA-4 blockade in lung cancer. Trimming shortened V by 2 bases and J by 2 bases, and 10 bases separated the two germline ends. The germline V gene has CDR1 SGHDN and CDR2 FVKESK. There are 14 residues in the CDR3. Enrolled patients, whose metastatic non-small-cell lung cancer was chemo-refractory, received focal radiation plus CTLA-4 blockade with ipilimumab. The protocol was immunoSEQ multiplex PCR, while the TCRdb copy is restricted to in-frame clones and leaves out a portion. This sample carries about 39,000 clones, just under 80% of them seen once, and the ten largest clones take about 25%.

The sequence was obtained from a human donor with non-small cell lung cancer that progressed on radiotherapy plus ipilimumab. The material sequenced was peripheral blood, taken from a patient treated with radiotherapy plus ipilimumab. The chain combines TRBV14 with TRBJ2-7; TRBD1 is a possible D gene (6 bases). The CDR3 bases are TGTGCCAGCAGCCAAAATACAGGGCCCTACGAGCAGTACTTC. Protein product: CASSQNTGPYEQYF.